The rows below give T cell receptor beta chains drawn from one sample of a study of blood T cell repertoires in COVID-19. Sequenced by immunoSEQ multiplex PCR; TCRdb stores in-frame clones only, minus some. The sample consists of over 130,000 clones, around 80% of them appearing once. Sample: peripheral blood. The receptors shown here come from a man aged 45-65 years with acute or convalescent COVID-19. Each CDR3 is given with its conserved first and last residue. Each record gives: V gene, D gene, J gene, clone size, CDR3 DNA, CDR3 protein. A D gene is named only where the DNA matches it firmly. Only part of the rows carry a size: once, few, many, or a class if the clone is expanded.

TRBV5-6,.,TRBJ2-1,.,TGTGCCAGCAGCTACCACCAGGCCAGCTCCTACAATGAGCAGTTCTTC,CASSYHQASSYNEQFF
TRBV7-9,.,TRBJ1-4,.,TGTGCCAGCAGCTCCACAAATTCTAATGAAAAACTGTTTTTT,CASSSTNSNEKLFF
TRBV4-2,.,TRBJ1-2,.,TGTGCCAGCAGCCAAGATCATGGCAGTTCTAACTATGGCTACACCTTC,CASSQDHGSSNYGYTF
TRBV7-9,.,TRBJ2-1,.,TGTGCCAGCAGCCCGCATTTCGGGGTCGGCTACAATGAGCAGTTCTTC,CASSPHFGVGYNEQFF
TRBV28,.,TRBJ1-2,.,TGTGCCACCCCAAATCAGAGCGGCGGGGGATACTATGGCTACACCTTC,CATPNQSGGGYYGYTF
TRBV5-1,TRBD1,TRBJ2-5,once,TGCGCCAGCAGCACGGCACAGGGGAGCCAGGAGACCCAGTACTTC,CASSTAQGSQETQYF
TRBV7-3,TRBD2,TRBJ2-2,once,TGTGCCAGCAGCTCCCGGGACTATGCAAAAAAACAGAACACCGGGGAGCTGTTTTTT,CASSSRDYAKKQNTGELFF
TRBV29-1,TRBD1,TRBJ1-1,.,TGCAGCGTCGGGACAGGTTTTTCGTTACTCGCTGAAGCTTTCTTT,CSVGTGFSLLAEAFF
TRBV6-2/TRBV6-3,.,TRBJ2-5,.,TGTGCCAGCAGTTACGGCGGGAAAGAGACCCAGTACTTC,CASSYGGKETQYF
TRBV30,.,TRBJ1-2,.,TGTGCCTGGAGTACCTCCCGGGGAAACTATGGCTACACCTTC,CAWSTSRGNYGYTF
TRBV3-1/TRBV3-2,.,TRBJ1-2,.,TGTGCCAGCATGGGCGCTCGTTCTTATGGCTACACCTTC,CASMGARSYGYTF
TRBV5-1,TRBD2,TRBJ2-5,.,TGCGCCAGCAGAGAGCGGGGGGGTACCCAAGAGACCCAGTACTTC,CASRERGGTQETQYF
TRBV20-1,.,TRBJ1-2,.,TGCAGTGCTAGCCTACTGGGAGGGAGGACCTTC,CSASLLGGRTF
TRBV6-1,.,TRBJ1-5,few,TGTGCCAGCAGTGAAATCCTGCTAGGGCCCCAGCATTTT,CASSEILLGPQHF
TRBV5-5,TRBD1,TRBJ1-2,.,TGTGCCAGCAGCGCGGCCCCGGGACAGGGGGACTTATATGGCTACACCTTC,CASSAAPGQGDLYGYTF
TRBV2,TRBD2,TRBJ2-1,few,TGTGCCAGCAGTGGGACTAGCGGGGTGTACAATGAGCAGTTCTTC,CASSGTSGVYNEQFF